A selection of T cell receptor beta chains follows, all from one sample in a study of T cells in localized non-small cell lung cancer. Here immunoSEQ multiplex PCR was the method, and the copy in TCRdb shows in-frame clones only, minus some. The table records tens of thousands of clones, 90% to 95% of them present only once. The sequenced sample was peripheral blood, obtained before any cancer treatment. The origin of the receptors is a woman aged 40-75 years with stage I lung adenocarcinoma. Each CDR3 is given with its conserved first and last residue. The D gene is left open where the match is weak. A row's size may be missing; if present it is once, few, many or a size class.

D,V,J,size,DNA,CDR3
.,TRBV5-1,TRBJ1-2,.,TGCGCCAGCAGCTTGGGGCAGCCTGACTATGGCTACACCTTC,CASSLGQPDYGYTF
.,TRBV18,TRBJ1-5,.,TGTGCCAGCTCACCACCCTCAAGTCAGCCCCAGCATTTT,CASSPPSSQPQHF
.,TRBV20-1,TRBJ2-5,.,TGCAGTGCATCAGGGAAGGAGACCCAGTACTTC,CSASGKETQYF
.,TRBV27,TRBJ1-2,.,TGTGCCAGCAGGCCAGACAGGTATAACTATGGCTACACCTTC,CASRPDRYNYGYTF
.,TRBV6-5,TRBJ1-2,.,TGTGCCAGCAGGGAGACCTCTAACTATGGCTACACCTTC,CASRETSNYGYTF
.,TRBV19,TRBJ1-5,.,TGTGCCAGTCACCGGGGTGATGGGAGCAATCAGCCCCAGCATTTT,CASHRGDGSNQPQHF
.,TRBV28,TRBJ2-3,.,TGTGCCAGCCCTCCCTTTCCGGGTCCCAGTTCAGATACGCAGTATTTT,CASPPFPGPSSDTQYF
TRBD2,TRBV6-5,TRBJ2-7,.,TGTGCCAGCAGCCTAAGCGGGGAGTCCTACGAGCAGTACTTC,CASSLSGESYEQYF
TRBD1,TRBV6-5,TRBJ1-1,once,TGTGCCAGCAGTAACGACAGGGTAAACACTGAAGCTTTCTTT,CASSNDRVNTEAFF
.,TRBV7-2,TRBJ1-3,.,TGTGCCAGCAGCTCCGGGACTGATGGAAACACCATATATTTT,CASSSGTDGNTIYF
.,TRBV28,TRBJ2-7,.,TGTGCCAGCAGGATGACAGGCCCCCTTCTCTACGAGCAGTACTTC,CASRMTGPLLYEQYF
.,TRBV5-4,TRBJ2-5,.,TGTGCCAGCAGCCTAGGACTGCACCAAGAGACCCAGTACTTC,CASSLGLHQETQYF
.,TRBV7-2,TRBJ1-3,.,TGTGCCAGCAGCACGAGAGGGACGATCCGGGGAAACACCATATATTTT,CASSTRGTIRGNTIYF
TRBD1,TRBV5-1,TRBJ1-1,.,TGCGCCAGCAGCTCGGGACAGGACCACACTGAAGCTTTCTTT,CASSSGQDHTEAFF
.,TRBV11-2,TRBJ2-2,.,TGTGCCAGCAGCTTAATTCAGGCAACCGGGGAGCTGTTTTTT,CASSLIQATGELFF
TRBD1,TRBV10-3,TRBJ1-2,few,TGTGCCACGGGACAGTCTGGCTACACCTTC,CATGQSGYTF
.,TRBV4-1,TRBJ1-1,.,TGCGCCAGCAGCCAAGATCTCCGGGGAACTGAAGCTTTCTTT,CASSQDLRGTEAFF
.,TRBV6-5,TRBJ1-1,.,TGTGCCAGCACTCCCGGTGGGACTTCGAACACTGAAGCTTTCTTT,CASTPGGTSNTEAFF
.,TRBV7-2,TRBJ2-1,.,TGTGCCAGCAGCTTAGGCGGGGTGCGGAATGAGCAGTTCTTC,CASSLGGVRNEQFF
.,TRBV14,TRBJ1-6,.,TGTGCCAGCAGCCGCCGACCTCCCTTAGCCTCGGGACTGATTAATTCACCCCTCCACTTT,CASSRRPPLASGLINSPLHF
.,TRBV28,TRBJ1-5,.,TGTGCCAGCCGGGGGGGAGGAGGGGAGCCCCAGCATTTT,CASRGGGGEPQHF
.,TRBV9,TRBJ1-2,.,TGTGCCAGCAGCACGAATCCAGAGAACTATGGCTACACCTTC,CASSTNPENYGYTF
.,TRBV2,TRBJ1-2,.,TGTGCCAGCGTGAAAGGGGCTAACTATGGCTACACCTTC,CASVKGANYGYTF
.,TRBV25-1,TRBJ2-5,.,TGTGCCAGCAGTTGGGGCCAAGAGACCCAGTACTTC,CASSWGQETQYF
.,TRBV5-5,TRBJ2-7,.,TGTGCCAGCAACGCCCTTTGGTTCTACGAGCAGTACTTC,CASNALWFYEQYF
.,TRBV7-9,TRBJ1-1,.,TGTGCCAGCAGCTTAGATGGGAGAGGGAACACTGAAGCTTTCTTT,CASSLDGRGNTEAFF
TRBD1,TRBV18,TRBJ2-6,.,TGTGCCAGCTCACGTGACAGGGGGCAGGCTGGGGCCAACGTCCTGACTTTC,CASSRDRGQAGANVLTF
.,TRBV12-5,TRBJ1-5,few,TGTGCTAGTGGTCGGGGCGCGTATTCTCAGCCCCAGCATTTT,CASGRGAYSQPQHF
.,TRBV5-1,TRBJ2-3,once,TGCGCCAGCAGCCAGATAGCGAGGGCGGGCACAGATACGCAGTATTTT,CASSQIARAGTDTQYF
.,TRBV29-1,TRBJ2-5,.,TGCAGCGCGAGCCTTGGTCACAACACCCAAGAGACCCAGTACTTC,CSASLGHNTQETQYF
TRBD1,TRBV5-1,TRBJ1-1,.,TGCGCCAGCAGCTTTGTATTTGTCCGGACAGGGGGCACTGAAGCTTTCTTT,CASSFVFVRTGGTEAFF
.,TRBV4-3,TRBJ2-1,.,TGCGCCAGCAGCCAGGAGACAGGAATTACCTACAATGAGCAGTTCTTC,CASSQETGITYNEQFF
.,TRBV11-3,TRBJ1-2,.,TGTGCCAGCAGCTCCCACTATGGCTACACCTTC,CASSSHYGYTF
.,TRBV4-1,TRBJ1-1,.,TGCGCCAGCAACCAGGGTGGGCACTCTGAAGCTTTCTTT,CASNQGGHSEAFF
.,TRBV9,TRBJ2-4,.,TGTGCCAGCAGCCTGACGCTAGGGGCCAAAAACATTCAGTACTTC,CASSLTLGAKNIQYF
TRBD2,TRBV11-1,TRBJ2-7,once,TGTGCCAGCAGCGGGCCGGGACTAGCGCCTTCCTACGAGCAGTACTTC,CASSGPGLAPSYEQYF
TRBD1,TRBV18,TRBJ1-1,.,TGTGCCAGCTCAAAACAGGGGACCACTGAAGCTTTCTTT,CASSKQGTTEAFF
.,TRBV18,TRBJ1-3,.,TGTGCCAGCTCACCATGGTCCGGGACGGCTGGAAACACCATATATTTT,CASSPWSGTAGNTIYF
.,TRBV27,TRBJ2-3,.,TGTGCCAGCAGTTTCGACAGGACCCACACAGATACGCAGTATTTT,CASSFDRTHTDTQYF
TRBD2,TRBV29-1,TRBJ2-5,.,TGCAGCGTATATTGGCTAGCGGGAACTAAACAAGAGACCCAGTACTTC,CSVYWLAGTKQETQYF
TRBD2,TRBV27,TRBJ2-3,.,TGTGCCAGCAGTTTATCGAGACTAGCATCCGATACGCAGTATTTT,CASSLSRLASDTQYF
.,TRBV18,TRBJ2-1,.,TGTGCCAGCTCACGACCGGGAGTCAGGGACAATGAGCAGTTCTTC,CASSRPGVRDNEQFF
TRBD2,TRBV9,TRBJ2-3,.,TGTGCCAGCAGCGTAGTTAGCGGGGGCACAGATACGCAGTATTTT,CASSVVSGGTDTQYF
TRBD1,TRBV18,TRBJ2-7,.,TGTGCCAGCTCCCGACAGGGTAACTCCTACGAGCAGTACTTC,CASSRQGNSYEQYF
TRBD1,TRBV5-1,TRBJ2-7,.,TGCGCCAGCAGCTACAAAGGGGACAGGTCCTACGAGCAGTACTTC,CASSYKGDRSYEQYF